Listed here are 20 T cell receptor beta chains from one sample, sequenced in a study of CD8+ T cells in alopecia areata (dated by TCRdb to the late 2010s). Receptors were amplified or captured by the immunoSEQ multiplex PCR assay. To provide template for TCR sequencing, every sample had RNA extracted and reverse transcribed into cDNA. Not all clones reach the TCRdb copy of this immuneACCESS table, which keeps in-frame sequences only. Checked studies attribute under half of the gap to unresolved V genes and leave the rest unexplained. Within this sample are some 150,000 clones, with about three fifths of them counted one time only. In total, the top ten clones hold 30% to 45% of the sample. The specimen was CD8+ T cells sorted from blood. The origin of the receptors is a human donor in good health.

This chain links TRBV2 with TRBJ1-1, with 8 nucleotides matching TRBD1. In germline, CDR1 is SNHLY, CDR2 FYNNEI. The CDR3 runs 13 residues. Trimming at V came to 4 bases and at J to 6 bases, leaving 4 bases not matched to a gene. The DNA for the CDR3 is TGTGCCAGCAGTGCTGACAGGGGACCTGAAGCTTTCTTT. Translation: CASSADRGPEAFF. Looking up the rest from reference TRBV2 and TRBJ1-1 gives the full variable domain: EPEVTQTPSHQVTQMGQEVILRCVPISNHLYFYWYRQILGQKVEFLVSFYNNEISEKSEIFDDQFSVERPDGSNFTLKIRSTKLEDSAMYFCASSADRGPEAFFGQGTRLTVV.

This rearrangement joins TRBV10-3 to TRBJ2-2, with D possibly being TRBD1 (5 bases). The length of the CDR3 is 14 residues. The germline V gene encodes CDR1 ENHRY and CDR2 SYGVKD. The CDR3: CAMGQGESAGELFF. DNA for the CDR3: TGTGCTATGGGTCAGGGCGAGTCGGCCGGGGAGCTGTTTTTT.

The rearrangement joins TRBV13 to TRBJ2-1; 9 bases agree with TRBD2. Germline V gene sequence: CDR1 PRHDT, CDR2 FYEKMQ (reference sequence). V was clipped by 4 bases and J by 3 bases; unmatched bases: 4. This CDR3 has 15 residues. CDR3 loop: CASSSAGGYYNEQFF. In nucleotides, the CDR3 is TGTGCCAGCAGCTCAGCGGGAGGTTACTACAATGAGCAGTTCTTC.

The count of this clone is one. This sequence joins TRBV5-1 and TRBJ2-7; 9 nucleotides match TRBD1. This CDR3 region has 13 residues. J gave up 5 bases and V 1 base, and 1 base lay outside the gene matches. Per the germline V gene, CDR1 is SGHRS and CDR2 is YFSETQ. The chain's CDR3 is CASSLTGGHEQYF. CDR3 bases: TGCGCCAGCAGCTTGACAGGGGGCCACGAGCAGTACTTC.

For the CDR3, the DNA is TGCGCCAGCAGTCAGTGGACTAGCGGGAGGAGGGATGACAATGAGCAGTTCTTC. Translation gives CASSQWTSGRRDDNEQFF. V is TRBV23-1 and J is TRBJ2-1; the match to TRBD2 covers 14 bases. TRBV23-1 is noted as an ORF with a role that remains uncertain. Losses at the gene ends were 3 bases for V and 5 bases for J; bases not matched to a gene: 9. The CDR3 totals 18 residues.

The chain carries TRBV19 and TRBJ2-1; weak D call: TRBD2 (5 bases). Germline assignment: CDR1 LNHDA and CDR2 SQIVND (reference sequence). The V and J ends lost 6 bases and 1 base respectively, with 16 bases between them. There are 16 residues in the CDR3. The CDR3 region has the DNA TGTGCCAGTAGGACCATCGCAGAGGGTTCCTACAATGAGCAGTTCTTC. Its translation is CASRTIAEGSYNEQFF.

This clone turned up a few times. This sequence joins TRBV7-9 and TRBJ2-7; D possibly corresponds to TRBD2 (6 bases). Germline-derived CDR1 and CDR2 are SEHNR and FQNEAQ (reference sequence). Trimming stripped 1 base from V and 2 bases from J, with 9 bases between. The CDR3 loop spans 14 amino acids. CDR3: CASSLVGGTYEQYF. The DNA for the CDR3 is TGTGCCAGCAGCTTAGTAGGAGGGACCTACGAGCAGTACTTC.

V gene TRBV27 combines with J gene TRBJ2-1; D might be TRBD2 (5 bases). The CDR3 consists of 15 residues. V lost 0 bases and J 2 bases, leaving 8 bases between the germline ends. Germline V CDR1 and CDR2: MNHEY, SMNVEV (reference sequence). CDR3 sequence reads: CASSLSGEPYNEQFF. The CDR3 DNA follows: TGTGCCAGCAGTTTATCGGGAGAACCCTACAATGAGCAGTTCTTC.

The rearrangement uses TRBV29-1 and TRBJ2-7, with unresolved D. Germline values: CDR1 SQVTM, CDR2 ANQGSEA. This CDR3 comprises 10 residues. V lost 7 bases and J 5 bases, leaving 9 bases between the germline ends. The CDR3 region has the DNA TGCAGCGCGGCTTCGGACGAGCAGTACTTC. Its protein is CSAASDEQYF.

This rearrangement joins TRBV30 to TRBJ1-1; 7 bases fit TRBD1. Unmatched junction bases numbered 9, after V lost 2 bases and J lost 3 bases. The CDR3 length is 15 residues. The germline CDR1 and CDR2 sequences are GTSNPN and SVGIG (reference sequence). In nucleotides, the CDR3 is TGTGCCTGGAGTATTCCCGACAGGGCGGACACTGAAGCTTTCTTT. It translates to CAWSIPDRADTEAFF.

The V gene is TRBV5-6, the J gene TRBJ1-2, with a weak D call TRBD1 (6 bases). The germline V gene has CDR1 SGHDT and CDR2 YYEEEE. The CDR3 runs to 12 residues. Trimming stripped 4 bases from V and 8 bases from J, with 12 bases between. The chain's CDR3 is CASSSTGTGYTF. The CDR3 region has the DNA TGTGCCAGCAGCAGTACAGGGACCGGCTACACCTTC.

This clone occurred a few times. The chain employs TRBV6-1 and TRBJ2-1, with 8 positions matching TRBD2. Germline V gives CDR1 MNHNS, CDR2 SASEGT. V lost 5 bases and J lost 2; bases outside the gene matches: 2. This CDR3 spans 14 amino acids. CDR3 DNA sequence: TGTGCCAGCAGTACTAGCGGTACCTACAATGAGCAGTTCTTC. Protein: CASSTSGTYNEQFF.

This chain joins TRBV6-6 and TRBJ1-3; D uncertain. Trimming took 6 bases from V and 2 from J, leaving 17 bases between them. This CDR3 is 16 amino acids long. CDR1 is MNHNY and CDR2 is SVGAGI in the germline V gene (reference sequence). CDR3 loop: CASSLSAPVPGNTIYF. CDR3 DNA sequence: TGTGCCAGCAGCCTTTCTGCCCCGGTCCCTGGAAACACCATATATTTT.

This clone is labeled medium-sized. This chain uses TRBV28 with TRBJ1-1; maybe TRBD1 (5 bases). CDR1 and CDR2 (germline): MDHEN, SYDVKM. The CDR3 is 14 amino acids. With 5 bases removed from V and 8 bases from J, the gap between germline ends came to 18 bases. The CDR3 loop reads CASSLADTHSEAFF. The CDR3, as DNA: TGTGCCAGCAGTCTGGCGGACACTCACAGCGAAGCTTTCTTT.

V usage is TRBV5-4 and J usage is TRBJ2-2; no clear D gene. The germline V gene has CDR1 SGHNT and CDR2 YYREEE (reference sequence). V lost 4 bases, J lost 1 base, and 8 bases lay in between. The CDR3 runs to 14 residues. The DNA of the CDR3 is TGTGCCAGCAGCATCTATCGGAACACCGGGGAGCTGTTTTTT. Its translation: CASSIYRNTGELFF.

The chain couples TRBV4-1 to TRBJ1-4; D gene ambiguous. V was cut by 4 bases and J by 7 bases, with 16 bases left in between. The V gene's germline CDR1 is MGHRA and CDR2 YSYEKL. CDR3 length equals 15 residues. DNA for the CDR3: TGCGCCAGCAGCCGATTGAGAGGATTTGGTGAAAAACTGTTTTTT. Protein: CASSRLRGFGEKLFF.

The chain employs TRBV5-6 and TRBJ2-1; 8 bases are a match to TRBD1. Germline V lookup: CDR1 SGHDT, CDR2 YYEEEE. CDR3 length equals 15 residues. Trimming took 0 bases from V and 8 from J; bases not matched to a gene: 7. In nucleotides, the CDR3 is TGTGCCAGCAGCTTGGGACAGGGGCTTCGGGATGAGCAGTTCTTC. It translates to CASSLGQGLRDEQFF.

The J gene is TRBJ2-2, the V gene TRBV4-2, with 9 bases lining up with TRBD2. After removal of 4 bases from V and 4 bases from J, the junction contained 7 bases not matched to a gene. The germline V gene encodes CDR1 LGHNA and CDR2 YNFKEQ. This CDR3 spans 16 amino acids. This CDR3 reads CASSPREGPSTGELFF. CDR3 nucleotides: TGTGCCAGCAGCCCGCGGGAGGGCCCGAGCACCGGGGAGCTGTTTTTT.

V is TRBV7-2 and J is TRBJ2-5; 8 bases fit TRBD2. The germline V gene encodes CDR1 SGHTA and CDR2 FQGNSA. The CDR3 is 15 amino acids. The J segment lost 5 bases and the V segment lost 1 base, leaving 6 bases of the junction unmatched. CDR3 amino acids: CASSLGPGGPETQYF. The CDR3 coding sequence is TGTGCCAGCAGCTTAGGGCCGGGAGGGCCTGAGACCCAGTACTTC.

This sequence joins TRBV5-1 and TRBJ1-5; 8 nucleotides line up with TRBD1. Germline assignment: CDR1 SGHRS and CDR2 YFSETQ. Losses at the gene ends were 0 bases for V and 5 bases for J; bases not matched to a gene: 10. This CDR3 comprises 17 residues. The CDR3 spells CASSLEPGGQGYQPQHF. CDR3 sequence (DNA): TGCGCCAGCAGCTTGGAGCCGGGCGGACAGGGCTATCAGCCCCAGCATTTT.